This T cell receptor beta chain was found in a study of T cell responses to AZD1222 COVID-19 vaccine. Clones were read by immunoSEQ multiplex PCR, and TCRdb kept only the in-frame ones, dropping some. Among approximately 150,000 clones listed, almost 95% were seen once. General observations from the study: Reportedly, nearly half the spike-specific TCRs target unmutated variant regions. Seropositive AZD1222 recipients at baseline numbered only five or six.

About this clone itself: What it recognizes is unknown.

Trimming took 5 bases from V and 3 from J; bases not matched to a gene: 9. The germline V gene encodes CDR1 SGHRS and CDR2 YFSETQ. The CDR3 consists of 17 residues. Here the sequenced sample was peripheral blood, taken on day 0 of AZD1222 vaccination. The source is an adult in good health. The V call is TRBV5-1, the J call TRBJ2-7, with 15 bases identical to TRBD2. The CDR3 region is CASRSGLAGGGRYEQYF. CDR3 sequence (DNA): TGCGCCAGCAGGTCGGGACTAGCGGGAGGTGGGCGCTACGAGCAGTACTTC.